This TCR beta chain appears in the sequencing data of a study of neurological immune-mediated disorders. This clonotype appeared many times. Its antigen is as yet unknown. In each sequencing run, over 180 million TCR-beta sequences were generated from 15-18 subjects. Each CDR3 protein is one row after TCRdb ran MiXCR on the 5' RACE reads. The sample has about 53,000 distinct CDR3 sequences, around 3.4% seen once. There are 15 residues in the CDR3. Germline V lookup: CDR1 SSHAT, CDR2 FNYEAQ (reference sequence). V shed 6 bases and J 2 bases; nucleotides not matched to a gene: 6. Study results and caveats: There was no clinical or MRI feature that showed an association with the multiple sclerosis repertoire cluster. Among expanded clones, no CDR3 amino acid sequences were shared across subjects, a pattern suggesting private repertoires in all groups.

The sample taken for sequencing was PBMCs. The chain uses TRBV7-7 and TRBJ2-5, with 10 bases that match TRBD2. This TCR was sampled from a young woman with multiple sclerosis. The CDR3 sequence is CASSPGLAVQETQYF. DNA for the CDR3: TGTGCCAGCAGTCCTGGACTAGCGGTACAAGAGACCCAGTACTTC.